Each of the 12 T cell receptor beta chains below was sequenced from the same sample in a study of cytomegalovirus exposure and HLA in healthy donors. The data were produced by immunoSEQ multiplex PCR, yet TCRdb's version contains in-frame clones alone and is incomplete. The table has approximately 180,000 clones, approximately 87% seen once. Sequencing was carried out using PBMCs. The receptors here all came from a woman in her twenties or thirties in good health and CMV-seronegative.

This CDR3 reads CASSPGLPFEPQYF. In DNA, the CDR3 is TGCGCCAGCAGCCCGGGACTACCATTCGAGCCCCAGTACTTC. This rearrangement joins TRBV5-1 to TRBJ2-5, with 7 bases identical to TRBD2. V lost 4 bases, J lost 9 bases, and 12 bases stayed unmatched. This CDR3 comprises 14 residues. CDR1 is SGHRS, CDR2 YFSETQ, per germline. The variable domain in full, with the rest retrieved from reference TRBV5-1 and TRBJ2-5, is KAGVTQTPRYLIKTRGQQVTLSCSPISGHRSVSWYQQTPGQGLQFLFEYFSETQRNKGNFPGRFSGRQFSNSRSEMNVSTLELGDSALYLCASSPGLPFEPQYFGPGTRLLVL.

This chain links TRBV30 with TRBJ2-2; D might be TRBD2 (5 bases). Germline V gene sequence: CDR1 GTSNPN, CDR2 SVGIG (reference sequence). The V and J ends lost 8 bases and 6 bases respectively, with 16 bases between them. This CDR3 contains 13 residues. The CDR3 sequence: CAQTVRVAGELFF. The DNA of the CDR3 is TGTGCCCAAACGGTGAGGGTAGCCGGGGAGCTGTTTTTT.

The chain combines TRBV12-2 with TRBJ1-5; whether TRBD1, the table's D call, matches the DNA was not checked. TRBV12-2 is noted as a pseudogene. The CDR3 is 18 residues long. CDR3 protein: CASRLGGPRGLSNQPQHF. For the CDR3, the DNA is TGTGCAAGTCGCTTAGGGGGACCCAGGGGGTTGAGCAATCAGCCCCAGCATTTT.

The chain links TRBV30 to TRBJ2-7, with 7 bases lining up with TRBD1. The CDR3 length is 13 residues. Germline assignment: CDR1 GTSNPN and CDR2 SVGIG (reference sequence). Trimming cost V 5 bases and J 3 bases; bases outside gene matches: 7. The CDR3 loop is CAWRQGGGYEQYF. DNA for the CDR3: TGTGCCTGGCGTCAAGGGGGCGGCTACGAGCAGTACTTC.

This clone is a singleton in its sample. The chain has TRBV15 and TRBJ2-3, with TRBD1 as a possible D gene (5 bases). Trimming removed 1 base from V and 3 bases from J, with 11 bases in between. CDR3 length: 15 residues. Germline V gene lookup returns CDR1 LNHNV and CDR2 YYDKDF (reference sequence). CDR3 region: CATSRAGRATDTQYF. As DNA, the CDR3 is TGTGCCACCAGCAGAGCTGGCAGGGCGACAGATACGCAGTATTTT.

This rearrangement joins TRBV5-1 to TRBJ2-1; maybe TRBD2 (6 bases). The CDR3 contains 14 residues. V was pared by 3 bases and J by 0 bases, with 7 bases between. Germline CDR1 SGHRS, CDR2 YFSETQ. The CDR3 sequence: CASSWDFSYNEQFF. DNA for the CDR3: TGCGCCAGCAGCTGGGACTTCTCCTACAATGAGCAGTTCTTC.

This clone came up once. The rearrangement links TRBV11-2 to TRBJ1-6, with TRBD1 identical over 10 bases. With V trimmed by 5 bases and J by 11 bases, 6 bases remained unmatched. In germline, CDR1 is SGHAT, CDR2 FQNNGV. This CDR3 comprises 14 residues. Here the CDR3 DNA reads TGTGCCAGCAGCCTGGGGACAGGGGCTACACCCCTCCACTTT. This translates into CASSLGTGATPLHF.

This chain joins TRBV6-1 and TRBJ2-7; weak D call: TRBD2 (6 bases). V was shortened by 5 bases and J by 0 bases, with 14 bases between the two germline ends. CDR1 and CDR2 from the germline V gene are MNHNS and SASEGT. CDR3 size: 15 residues. CDR3 DNA: TGTGCCAGCAGTCCCCGGGACTCCTCCTCCTACGAGCAGTACTTC. The encoded protein is CASSPRDSSSYEQYF.

The chain combines TRBV13 with TRBJ2-1, with no clear D. Germline V gives CDR1 PRHDT, CDR2 FYEKMQ (reference sequence). CDR3 length: 13 residues. V lost 5 bases and J 3 bases, leaving 8 bases between the germline ends. For the CDR3, the DNA is TGTGCCAGCAGCCTTCTAGGCTACAATGAGCAGTTCTTC. Amino acids: CASSLLGYNEQFF.

This chain links TRBV13 with TRBJ2-4; 8 bases are a match to TRBD1. This CDR3 is built from 17 residues. Germline V gene sequence: CDR1 PRHDT, CDR2 FYEKMQ (reference sequence). V lost 5 bases and J lost 2; bases outside the gene matches: 11. As DNA, the CDR3 is TGTGCCAGCAGCGCGACAGGGGTTGGCTGGACCAAAAACATTCAGTACTTC. It is translated as CASSATGVGWTKNIQYF. Full variable domain (missing parts from reference TRBV13 and TRBJ2-4): AAGVIQSPRHLIKEKRETATLKCYPIPRHDTVYWYQQGPGQDPQFLISFYEKMQSDKGSIPDRFSAQQFSDYHSELNMSSLELGDSALYFCASSATGVGWTKNIQYFGAGTRLSVL.

The V and J genes are TRBV5-8 and TRBJ2-5; weak D call: TRBD1 (7 bases). Trimming removed 6 bases at V and 5 bases at J, with 17 bases between. The CDR3 covers 14 residues. The germline V gene has CDR1 SGHTS and CDR2 YDEGEE. This CDR3 is CASIPQGGGETQYF. CDR3 bases: TGTGCCAGCATACCGCAGGGGGGCGGGGAGACCCAGTACTTC.

This chain uses TRBV4-2 with TRBJ2-5; D gene unclear. The CDR3 length is 13 residues. CDR1 is LGHNA and CDR2 is YNFKEQ in the germline V gene. The ends were cut back, 0 bases at V and 5 bases at J, with 7 bases in the middle. CDR3 nucleotide sequence: TGTGCCAGCAGCCAAGATTCCCGGGAGACCCAGTACTTC. Its translation is CASSQDSRETQYF.